This is a list of T cell receptor beta chains from one sample in a study of cytomegalovirus exposure and HLA in healthy donors. Data came from immunoSEQ multiplex PCR; TCRdb stores just in-frame clones and leaves some out. The repertoire table contains about 190,000 clones. Sequenced input: PBMCs. The receptors shown here come from a man aged 30 to 45 in good health and CMV-seronegative. Both conserved end residues are part of each CDR3. D genes are given only for firm matches.

>TRBV18|15|TRBD1|TRBJ2-5
TGTGCCAGCTCACCAGGCTGGGGGACAGCTGGGACCCAGTACTTC
CASSPGWGTAGTQYF
>TRBV30|14|NA|TRBJ1-1
TGTGCCTGGAGTGTGGGGGGACGACACACTGAAGCTTTCTTT
CAWSVGGRHTEAFF
>TRBV27|15|TRBD2|TRBJ2-7
TGTGCCAGCAGTCTCTCGACTAGCGTCGCCTACGAGCAGTACTTC
CASSLSTSVAYEQYF
>TRBV30|10|NA|TRBJ2-5
TGTGCCTGGAGGCAGGAGACCCAGTACTTC
CAWRQETQYF
>TRBV7-9|12|NA|TRBJ1-2
TGTGCCAGCAGCTTAGCGCCAGGGTTTAATTCCTTC
CASSLAPGFNSF
>TRBV6-1|14|TRBD1|TRBJ1-1
TGTGCCAGCAGTAGGACAGGGCCGAACACTGAAGCTTTCTTT
CASSRTGPNTEAFF
>TRBV5-5|16|TRBD2|TRBJ2-6
TGTGCCACCACGCCGGGGGGAACCTCTGGGGCCAACGTCCTGACTTTC
CATTPGGTSGANVLTF
>TRBV11-3|19|TRBD1|TRBJ2-2
TGTGCCAGCAGCTTAGATAACAGGGGGACGCCGCCCGTGAAATGGGAGCTGTTTTTT
CASSLDNRGTPPVKWELFF
>TRBV30|13|NA|TRBJ1-5
TGTGCCTGGAGTGTTGAGGGCCCGGGGGGCCAGCATTTT
CAWSVEGPGGQHF
>TRBV6-5|14|NA|TRBJ2-1
TGTGCCAGCAGTTACTCTAGCGGATACAATGAGCAGTTCTTC
CASSYSSGYNEQFF
>TRBV27|15|TRBD1|TRBJ1-2
TGTGCCAGCAGTTTATCCGCAGGGGGGAACTATGGCTACACCTTC
CASSLSAGGNYGYTF
>TRBV29-1|12|NA|TRBJ1-3
TGCAGCGTTGCCTGGGAGATGAACACCATATATTTT
CSVAWEMNTIYF
>TRBV9|16|TRBD2|TRBJ2-2
TGTGCCAGCAGCTCCACTAGCGGGAGATACACCGGGGAGCTGTTTTTT
CASSSTSGRYTGELFF
>TRBV6-9|16|NA|TRBJ2-3
TGTGCCAGGGAGTACCTGACGGCGGGGGCCGGAAGTACGCAGTATTTT
CAREYLTAGAGSTQYF
>TRBV20-1|11|NA|TRBJ1-1
TGCAGTGTCCCCCGGGTTACTGAAGCTTTCTTT
CSVPRVTEAFF
>TRBV29-1|14|TRBD1|TRBJ1-5
TGCAGCGCAGGGACAGGGGATAGCAATCAGCCCCAGCATTTT
CSAGTGDSNQPQHF
>TRBV25-1|14|NA|TRBJ2-7
TGTGCCAGCAAATCCGGGACACGGTCCTACGAGCAGTACTTC
CASKSGTRSYEQYF
>TRBV27|16|TRBD1|TRBJ1-1
TGTGCCAGCGGGAACCGGGACAGGTGGGAGGACACTGAAGCTTTCTTT
CASGNRDRWEDTEAFF
>TRBV5-1|16|TRBD2|TRBJ2-1
TGCGCCAGCAGCGCCCTTCTAAGCGGGAGCCGCAATGAGCAGTTCTTC
CASSALLSGSRNEQFF
>TRBV30|14|NA|TRBJ1-4
TGTGCCTGGAGTGTCCAGGGGTCGGGGGAAAAACTGTTTTTT
CAWSVQGSGEKLFF
>TRBV11-2|14|TRBD1|TRBJ1-2
TGTGCCAGCAGCCGGGGACAGGTCAACTATGGCTACACCTTC
CASSRGQVNYGYTF